This T cell receptor (beta chain) was retrieved from a study of persistence of HIV-infected CD4 T cells. A remark on this clone: Its antigen is unidentified.

The CDR3 totals 15 residues. CDR1 is SEHNR and CDR2 is FQNEAQ in the germline V gene (reference sequence). V lost 5 bases, J lost 3 bases, and 16 bases lay in between. This was the immunoSEQ version 4 assay in survey mode. The method was immunoSEQ multiplex PCR; TCRdb's version includes in-frame clones alone and lacks a portion of them. The table lists 19,000 or so clones, 55% to 65% of them singletons. The stimulus was an HIV-1 Gag 15-mer peptide pool, roughly 1 ug/peptide/mL. Responding CD4+ T cells were sorted by upregulation of both CD40 ligand and CD69. For at least 4 years, plasma HIV-1 RNA was undetectable (<50 copies/mL). Donors had CD4+ T cell counts above 400 cells/uL and were CMV-seropositive.

This chain connects TRBV7-9 to TRBJ1-1; D is possibly TRBD1 (5 bases). The TCR sequence derives from an adult woman with HIV who was CMV-seropositive. Specimen: CD4+ T cells sorted from PBMCs after roughly 18-hour stimulation, collected from a patient who received antiretroviral therapy. CDR3 protein: CASSPSASGDTEAFF. DNA for the CDR3: TGTGCCAGCAGCCCCTCCGCCTCGGGGGACACTGAAGCTTTCTTT.